This TCR beta chain was sequenced in a study of vaccination effects on CD4 cells after COVID-19. In the study overall: Of the BNT162b2 and mRNA-1273 vaccines, participants received two doses of one or the other.

Sequencing followed a ViraFEST assay step that expanded antigen-specific CD4+ T cells with viral peptide pools. Subsequent to roughly 9 days of culture, CD4+ T cells were isolated. All vaccine recipients tested negative for nucleocapsid antibodies and had never contracted SARS-CoV-2 infection. Half-medium changes using IL-2 medium occurred on days 3 and 7. CDR3 length: 17 amino acids. V lost 0 bases, J lost 4 bases, and 19 bases lay in between. Only in-frame clones appear in the TCRdb table, and some are missing; sequencing was by immunoSEQ multiplex PCR. Found here are 71,000 or so clones, approximately 70% of them singletons; the top ten hold 4%. This clone was found once. Antigen specificity is unknown.

This TCR came from a human donor who received a COVID-19 vaccine. The chain links TRBV5-3 to TRBJ1-2; D is unresolved. TRBV5-3 is filed as an ORF, its function uncertain. This specimen consisted of CD4+ T cells from PBMCs cultured with HCoV-OC43 spike peptides, obtained before COVID-19 vaccination. Noted subset: HCoV-OC43 spike overlapping peptide pool stimulation. In nucleotides, the CDR3 is TGTGCCAGAAGCTTGGGGGTACGCCCTGGACCGGGCTATGGCTACACCTTC. Translating it yields CARSLGVRPGPGYGYTF.